The TCR beta chain under discussion was sequenced for a study of Ad26.COV2.S vaccination and SARS-CoV-2 variants. Data came from immunoSEQ multiplex PCR; TCRdb stores just in-frame clones and leaves some out. The sample shows a few hundred thousand clones, 90% of them seen only once. Trimming cost V 6 bases and J 5 bases, with 13 bases left between them. Germline CDR1 and CDR2: MNHEY and SVGEGT. The CDR3 extends over 13 amino acids. Indicated treatment: about 20 received Ad26.COV2.S at low or high dose, single or two shots; roughly five received placebo; per-sample allocation not given. Vaccine and placebo recipients were sampled on day 63 after the first injection.

The sequencing used peripheral blood, collected in a trial of Ad26.COV2.S vaccine versus placebo. This clonotype was obtained from a person between 18 and 60 years old who received the Ad26.COV2.S COVID-19 vaccine or a placebo. The V gene is TRBV6-2 or TRBV6-3, the J gene TRBJ2-5; D is perhaps TRBD1 (6 bases). CDR3 nucleotides: TGTGCCAGCAGCCTGAGGGGGACCGAGACCCAGTACTTC. Encoded protein: CASSLRGTETQYF.